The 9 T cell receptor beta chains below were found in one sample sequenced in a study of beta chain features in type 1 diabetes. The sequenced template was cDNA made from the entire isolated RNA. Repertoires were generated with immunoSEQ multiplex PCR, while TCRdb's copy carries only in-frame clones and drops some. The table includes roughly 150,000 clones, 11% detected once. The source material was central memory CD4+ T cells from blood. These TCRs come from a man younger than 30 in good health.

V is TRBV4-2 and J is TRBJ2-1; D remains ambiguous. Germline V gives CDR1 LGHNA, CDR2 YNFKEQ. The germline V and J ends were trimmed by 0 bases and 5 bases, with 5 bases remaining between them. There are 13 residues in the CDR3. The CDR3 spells CASSQERHNEQFF. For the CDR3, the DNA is TGTGCCAGCAGCCAAGAAAGGCACAATGAGCAGTTCTTC.

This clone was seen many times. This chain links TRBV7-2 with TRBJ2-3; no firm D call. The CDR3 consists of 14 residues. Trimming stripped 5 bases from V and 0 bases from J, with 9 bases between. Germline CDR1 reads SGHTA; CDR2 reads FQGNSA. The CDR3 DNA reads TGTGCCAGCAGCCGGAAGACTAGCACAGATACGCAGTATTTT. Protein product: CASSRKTSTDTQYF.

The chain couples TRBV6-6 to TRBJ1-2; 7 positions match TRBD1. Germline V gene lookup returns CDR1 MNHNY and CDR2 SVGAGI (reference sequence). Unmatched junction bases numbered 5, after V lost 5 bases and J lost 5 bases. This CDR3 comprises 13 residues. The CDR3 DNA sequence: TGTGCCAGCAGTGTCGGGACAGAATATGGCTACACCTTC. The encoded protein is CASSVGTEYGYTF.

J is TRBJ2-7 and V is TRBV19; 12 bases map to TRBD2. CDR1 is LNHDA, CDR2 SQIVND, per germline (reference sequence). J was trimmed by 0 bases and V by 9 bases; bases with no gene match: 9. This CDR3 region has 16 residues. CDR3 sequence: CASSTSGSGGSYEQYF. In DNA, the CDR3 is TGTGCCAGCTCGACTAGCGGGAGCGGGGGCTCCTACGAGCAGTACTTC.

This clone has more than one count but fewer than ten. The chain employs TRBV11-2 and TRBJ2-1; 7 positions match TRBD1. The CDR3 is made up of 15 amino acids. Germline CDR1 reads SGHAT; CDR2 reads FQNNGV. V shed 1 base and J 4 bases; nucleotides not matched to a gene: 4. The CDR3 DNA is TGTGCCAGCAGCTTAGTGGGACAGAGTTACAATGAGCAGTTCTTC. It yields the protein CASSLVGQSYNEQFF.

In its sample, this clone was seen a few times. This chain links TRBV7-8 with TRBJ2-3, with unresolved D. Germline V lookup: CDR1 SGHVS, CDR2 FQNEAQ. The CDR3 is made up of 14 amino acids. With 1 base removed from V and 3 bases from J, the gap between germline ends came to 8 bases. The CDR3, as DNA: TGTGCCAGCAGCTTAGTTAGGTGGACAGATACGCAGTATTTT. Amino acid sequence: CASSLVRWTDTQYF.

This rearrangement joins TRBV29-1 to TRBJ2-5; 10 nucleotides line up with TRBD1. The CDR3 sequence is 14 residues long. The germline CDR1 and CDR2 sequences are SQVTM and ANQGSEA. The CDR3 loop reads CSAGTGATMQTQYF. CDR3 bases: TGCAGTGCCGGGACAGGGGCGACTATGCAGACCCAGTACTTC.

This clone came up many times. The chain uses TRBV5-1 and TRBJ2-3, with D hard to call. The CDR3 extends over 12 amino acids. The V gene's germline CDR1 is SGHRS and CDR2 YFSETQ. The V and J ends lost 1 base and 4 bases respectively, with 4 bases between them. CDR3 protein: CASSLFADTQYF. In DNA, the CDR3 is TGCGCCAGCAGCTTGTTCGCAGATACGCAGTATTTT.

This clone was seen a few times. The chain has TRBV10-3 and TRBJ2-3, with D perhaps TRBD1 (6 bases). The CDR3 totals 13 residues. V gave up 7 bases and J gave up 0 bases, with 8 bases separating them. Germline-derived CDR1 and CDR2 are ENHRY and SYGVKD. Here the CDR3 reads CAITGQSTDTQYF. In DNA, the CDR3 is TGTGCCATCACCGGACAGAGCACAGATACGCAGTATTTT.